These T cell receptor beta chains were read from a single sample in a study of shared clonotypes between healthy human individuals. Assay: immunoSEQ multiplex PCR; the TCRdb copy retains only in-frame clones and omits some. The repertoire consists of roughly 1.4 million clones, with just under 99% occurring once and the leading ten covering about 0.4%. Sequenced: naive CD4+ T cells sorted from blood. The receptors were gathered from a man aged 25 to 40 in good health. Each CDR3 is given with its conserved first and last residue.

CDR3 length: 15; V gene: TRBV7-2; J gene: TRBJ2-7; CDR3 protein: CASSLAMASVHEQYF
CDR3 length: 10; V gene: TRBV2; J gene: TRBJ2-5; CDR3 protein: CASSRETQYF
CDR3 length: 11; V gene: TRBV6-5; J gene: TRBJ1-1; CDR3 protein: CASRWNTEAFF
CDR3 length: 15; V gene: TRBV6-6; J gene: TRBJ2-2; CDR3 protein: CASSYQRGDGGELFF
CDR3 length: 15; V gene: TRBV11-2; J gene: TRBJ1-2; CDR3 protein: CASSRIGGGIYGYTF
CDR3 length: 17; V gene: TRBV9; J gene: TRBJ2-2; CDR3 protein: CASSGPGLAGHTGELFF
CDR3 length: 14; V gene: TRBV7-3; J gene: TRBJ2-7; CDR3 protein: CASRKTGSSYEQYF
CDR3 length: 15; V gene: TRBV6-5; J gene: TRBJ1-3; CDR3 protein: CASSSRQISGNTIYF
CDR3 length: 15; V gene: TRBV28; J gene: TRBJ1-4; CDR3 protein: CASSLGGTGGEKLFF
CDR3 length: 14; V gene: TRBV21-1; J gene: TRBJ1-2; CDR3 protein: CASSAPTGDYGYTF
CDR3 length: 13; V gene: TRBV18; J gene: TRBJ2-7; CDR3 protein: CASSPLSPYEQYF
CDR3 length: 15; V gene: TRBV10-1; J gene: TRBJ1-2; CDR3 protein: CASRDRTALNYGYTF
CDR3 length: 12; V gene: TRBV4-3; J gene: TRBJ1-2; CDR3 protein: CASRPREGGYTF
CDR3 length: 14; V gene: TRBV7-9; J gene: TRBJ1-1; CDR3 protein: CASRPRGGTTEAFF
CDR3 length: 15; V gene: TRBV9; J gene: TRBJ2-1; CDR3 protein: CASSVSSGSGYEQFF
CDR3 length: 16; V gene: TRBV10-3; J gene: TRBJ2-1; CDR3 protein: CAIRRHRGLSYNEQFF
CDR3 length: 15; V gene: TRBV7-9; J gene: TRBJ1-2; CDR3 protein: CASSFARGPNYGYTF
CDR3 length: 15; V gene: TRBV7-2; J gene: TRBJ2-7; CDR3 protein: CASSYSVMEGYEQYF
CDR3 length: 14; V gene: TRBV18; J gene: TRBJ2-1; CDR3 protein: CASSPPGSYNEQFF
CDR3 length: 16; V gene: TRBV5-1; J gene: TRBJ2-1; CDR3 protein: CASSPQTSGRVNEQFF
CDR3 length: 13; V gene: TRBV10-1; J gene: TRBJ1-1; CDR3 protein: CASRTGLNTEAFF
CDR3 length: 17; V gene: TRBV14; J gene: TRBJ2-2; CDR3 protein: CASSWRLGREFSGELFF
CDR3 length: 15; V gene: TRBV15; J gene: TRBJ1-5; CDR3 protein: CATSPDRVSNQPQHF
CDR3 length: 14; V gene: TRBV4-3; J gene: TRBJ2-5; CDR3 protein: CASSPGQGQETQYF
CDR3 length: 18; V gene: TRBV30; J gene: TRBJ2-7; CDR3 protein: CAWRIWTSGSSWAYEQYF
CDR3 length: 15; V gene: TRBV9; J gene: TRBJ1-1; CDR3 protein: CASSVVWAGDTEAFF
CDR3 length: 16; V gene: TRBV7-6; J gene: TRBJ2-3; CDR3 protein: CASSLVPSGRTDTQYF
CDR3 length: 16; V gene: TRBV5-4; J gene: TRBJ2-7; CDR3 protein: CASSKVLGGGGYEQYF
CDR3 length: 19; V gene: TRBV5-1; J gene: TRBJ2-1; CDR3 protein: CASSHPPPASGGWFNEQFF
CDR3 length: 16; V gene: TRBV5-4; J gene: TRBJ1-2; CDR3 protein: CASSLGVGQGNYGYTF
CDR3 length: 13; V gene: TRBV11-2; J gene: TRBJ2-2; CDR3 protein: CASSPPAPGELFF
CDR3 length: 15; V gene: TRBV28; J gene: TRBJ1-5; CDR3 protein: CASRTGSYSNQPQHF
CDR3 length: 12; V gene: TRBV30; J gene: TRBJ2-3; CDR3 protein: CALAPRTDTQYF
CDR3 length: 14; V gene: TRBV28; J gene: TRBJ2-1; CDR3 protein: CASSGGSSYNEQFF
CDR3 length: 11; V gene: TRBV10-3; J gene: TRBJ2-7; CDR3 protein: CATQGSYEQYF
CDR3 length: 16; V gene: TRBV5-1; J gene: TRBJ1-1; CDR3 protein: CASSLDPSTSNTEAFF
CDR3 length: 15; V gene: TRBV6-5; J gene: TRBJ2-1; CDR3 protein: CASSYRGQQYNEQFF
CDR3 length: 12; V gene: TRBV2; J gene: TRBJ2-7; CDR3 protein: CASKELGSEQYF
CDR3 length: 17; V gene: TRBV18; J gene: TRBJ2-7; CDR3 protein: CASSPPTDLGRSYEQYF
CDR3 length: 14; V gene: TRBV7-9; J gene: TRBJ2-3; CDR3 protein: CASSPDPAADTQYF
CDR3 length: 16; V gene: TRBV19; J gene: TRBJ1-2; CDR3 protein: CASSQAGAAMNYGYTF
CDR3 length: 12; V gene: TRBV28; J gene: TRBJ2-7; CDR3 protein: CASSVTTGLQYF
CDR3 length: 13; V gene: TRBV28; J gene: TRBJ2-1; CDR3 protein: CASSLYARDEQFF
CDR3 length: 15; V gene: TRBV10-2; J gene: TRBJ2-1; CDR3 protein: CASRTKAGAVIEQFF
CDR3 length: 14; V gene: TRBV7-9; J gene: TRBJ2-3; CDR3 protein: CASSFSGNTDTQYF
CDR3 length: 17; V gene: TRBV15; J gene: TRBJ2-2; CDR3 protein: CATSRSPGLDNTGELFF
CDR3 length: 16; V gene: TRBV19; J gene: TRBJ1-5; CDR3 protein: CASSMYGQASNQPQHF
CDR3 length: 16; V gene: TRBV14; J gene: TRBJ2-7; CDR3 protein: CASSQVHLWTTYEQYF
CDR3 length: 14; V gene: TRBV7-9; J gene: TRBJ2-7; CDR3 protein: CASSVQQVSYEQYF
CDR3 length: 14; V gene: TRBV6-1; J gene: TRBJ1-5; CDR3 protein: CASRPGTAYQPQHF